This T cell receptor beta chain appears in the sequencing data of a study of T cells expressing NK-cell markers. As for the study in general: One of the eight sequenced donors was seronegative, whereas the other seven were HCMV-seropositive. Study results and limitations: Once again these clonotypes came out on top in the CD3+CD56-NKG2C+ fraction of four donors. The study found dominant NKG2C+ clonotypes at roughly 1.0-7.5% of CD8+ T cells in roughly six donors.

TCR beta libraries carry UMIs added by 5'RACE template switching. TCRdb re-called the 5' RACE reads and shows each CDR3 protein once, DNA omitted. This specimen shows tens of thousands of distinct CDR3 sequences; the ten leading clones hold approximately 60%. The CDR3 loop spans 15 amino acids. Germline loops: CDR1 SQVTM, CDR2 ANQGSEA. Worth noting for this clonotype: The antigen is undetermined.

This chain links TRBV29-1 with TRBJ2-5; no DNA is available, so the TRBD1 call from TCRdb remains unchecked. This clonotype was sampled from a woman aged 18-69 years in good health. The specimen was blood T cells: a sorted CD56 or NKG2C T cell subset, CD4+ or CD8+ T cells, or bulk PBMC T cells (not recorded which). The CDR3 here is CSVVRMQGPQETQYF.